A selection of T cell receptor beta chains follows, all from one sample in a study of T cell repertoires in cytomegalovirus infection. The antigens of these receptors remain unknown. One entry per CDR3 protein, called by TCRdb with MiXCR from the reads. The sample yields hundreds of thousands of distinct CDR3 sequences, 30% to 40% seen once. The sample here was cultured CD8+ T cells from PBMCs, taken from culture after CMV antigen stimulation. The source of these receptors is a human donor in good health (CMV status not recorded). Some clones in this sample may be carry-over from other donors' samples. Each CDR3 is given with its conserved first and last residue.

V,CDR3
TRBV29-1,CSVKGGLGTEAFF
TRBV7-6,CASSYNGADYEQYF
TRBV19,CASSAYTGLTEAFF
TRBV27,CASSLTGTAVWPQHF
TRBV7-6,CASSDLPGQLDYGYTF
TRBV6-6,CASSYSTTNTGELFF
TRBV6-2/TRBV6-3,CASSYGFPGYGYTF
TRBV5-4,CASSLRPNEQFF
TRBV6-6,CASSRFAGTRTDEQFF
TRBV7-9,CASSPTAGGPDTQYF
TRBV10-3,CAIRSRGLAGFTDTQYF
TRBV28,CASRPTLGTEAFF
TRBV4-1,CASSRTGGEVNEQFF
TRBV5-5,CASSLEQRTSGNTIYF
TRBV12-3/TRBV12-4,CASSSPTGSTGELFF
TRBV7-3,CASSPFWRGGLMSGELFF
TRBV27,CASSFRGSGGAPNEQFF
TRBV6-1,CASSNPVANYGYTF
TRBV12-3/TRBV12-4,CASSSSSGTSGGRPDF
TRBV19,CASSIAQRSPSYEQYF
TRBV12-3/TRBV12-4,CASTFGGIEQFF
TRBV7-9,CASSSLGQGANTEAFF
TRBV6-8,CVSSPIGTGPLRNQPQHF
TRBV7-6,CASSLVADLDNSPLHF
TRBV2,CASSAMGGGYTF
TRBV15,CATRSASGGVLNEQFF
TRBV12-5,CASGTDTGASYGYTF
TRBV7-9,CASSLEGGHSYEQYF
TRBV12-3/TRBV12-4,CASSPGHEQYF
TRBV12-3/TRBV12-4,CASSLTVRGDYTF
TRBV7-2,CASSPPGQRNTEAFF
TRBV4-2,CASTGIPTNTGELFF
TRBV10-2,CASSEWVGNRASTDTQYF
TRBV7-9,CASSSTSGVNTGELFF
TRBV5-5,CASSANRGYTYEQYF
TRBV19,CAAGGEAEAFF
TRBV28,CASSVAGHEGETQYF
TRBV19,CASGATEAFF
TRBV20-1,CSATIYSVEQFF
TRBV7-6,CASSGYRGAGTEAFF
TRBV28,CASSPIDGDNEQFF
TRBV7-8,CASSPGGNSPLHF
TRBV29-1,CSVEDGQGLLAKNIQYF
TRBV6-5,CASSYVLSGAYEQYF
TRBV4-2,CASSQEGGRGNQPQHF
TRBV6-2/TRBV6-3,CASSYTGTRETQYF
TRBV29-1,CSVEYGGTWETQYF
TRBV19,CASSIATNYGYTF
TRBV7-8,CASSLYPTQETQYF
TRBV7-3,CASSLIPPGGANTGELFF
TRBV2,CASIRTSGSTDTQYF
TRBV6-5,CASSYSGASNQPQHF
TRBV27,CASSPQVAGNGQFF
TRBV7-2,CASSFPRLAGINTGELFF
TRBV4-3,CASSLGTHQETQYF
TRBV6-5,CASRFQRGVYNEQFF
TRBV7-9,CASALLGGREYNEQFF
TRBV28,CASSYPGASEKLFF
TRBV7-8,CASSHRLAGGLGVDTQYF